The entry below describes one TCR beta chain. The sample belongs to a study of blood T cell repertoires in COVID-19. TCRdb keeps only in-frame clones here, not all; method: immunoSEQ multiplex PCR. In the table there are roughly 150,000 clones, under 85% of which are singletons. This TCR came from a woman older than 75 with acute or convalescent COVID-19. Specimen: peripheral blood.

The CDR3 DNA is TGTGCCAGCATGTCCCCCGGGACTATGACCGGGGAGCTGTTTTTT. Translated: CASMSPGTMTGELFF. The chain uses TRBV6-5 and TRBJ2-2; TRBD2 matches 7 bases. The length of the CDR3 is 15 residues. Germline-derived CDR1 and CDR2 are MNHEY and SVGAGI. V shed 7 bases and J 5 bases; nucleotides not matched to a gene: 10.